The T cell receptor (beta chain) described here comes from a study of CD8+ T cells in alopecia areata. As for the study in general: Tofacitinib was taken orally by treated patients, and the dose was 5 to 10 mg twice daily.

Following extraction, RNA underwent reverse transcription to cDNA, which served as the sequencing template. The method was immunoSEQ multiplex PCR; TCRdb's version includes in-frame clones alone and lacks a portion of them. The table shows some 170,000 clones, with about 67% occurring only once. This clone was seen only a few times. The CDR3 spans 14 residues. Looked up from germline, CDR1 is SQVTM and CDR2 is ANQGSEA. The V segment lost 6 bases and the J segment 7 bases; nucleotides outside the gene matches: 11. The chain uses TRBV29-1 and TRBJ2-7; 11 nucleotides align to TRBD2. The sequence was collected from a human donor with alopecia areata. The sample was CD8+ T cells sorted from blood, taken at week 0. The CDR3 sequence is CSVDTSGGYGEQYF. CDR3 nucleotide sequence: TGCAGCGTGGATACTAGCGGGGGTTATGGTGAGCAGTACTTC.